The entry below gives a single T cell receptor (beta chain) sequence along with its context. Its antigen is not identified. The data were obtained in a study of human T cells and chemical hapten exposure. Across the whole study: Donors were sensitized with 2% DPC on the upper inner arm. The patients, most of them female, presented with alopecia areata, totalis or universalis.

Study-level points and caveats: Donors were affected by alopecia, so their immune reaction might vary from that of healthy individuals. DPC sensitization produced no change in TCRs with frequency above 1 in 1000.

The CDR3 is 13 residues long. The germline V gene has CDR1 WSHSY and CDR2 SAAADI. V lost 3 bases to trimming and J lost 0 bases, with 6 bases between them. As to time point: pre-sensitization, week 0. Stated treatment: therapeutic diphenylcyclopropenone sensitization with weekly scalp DPC. A single record per CDR3 protein comes from TCRdb applying MiXCR to the RACE reads. Of approximately 100,000 distinct CDR3 sequences in the sample, around 12% are singletons; the top ten hold roughly 1.5%. The clonotype originates from a woman in her forties or fifties with alopecia areata. Some clones in this sample may be carry-over from other donors' samples. The chain carries TRBV10-2 and TRBJ2-7; D remains unclear. The sequenced sample was whole blood, obtained in connection with sensitization to the hapten diphenylcyclopropenone (DPC). The CDR3 bases are TGCGCCAGCAGTGACGGGTACTCCTACGAGCAGTACTTC. Its protein product is CASSDGYSYEQYF.